Listed below are T cell receptor beta chains from one sample, sequenced in a study of long-term antiretroviral therapy in people with HIV. Method: immunoSEQ multiplex PCR; TCRdb's copy keeps in-frame clones and lacks some. The sample lists 20,000 to 25,000 clones; roughly nine tenths were seen once. Sequenced material: unsorted PBMCs, taken 1.9 years after starting antiretroviral therapy. The receptors come from a woman aged 25 to 39 with HIV. Both conserved end residues are part of each CDR3. A D gene is named only where the DNA matches it firmly. A clone size is listed for some rows: how often the clone was seen (once, few, many), or a class if it is expanded.

J gene	V gene	D gene	clone size	CDR3 protein	CDR3 DNA
TRBJ1-1	TRBV6-1	.	.	CASSANSATEAFF	TGTGCCAGCAGCGCCAACAGCGCCACTGAAGCTTTCTTT
TRBJ1-2	TRBV5-4	TRBD1	.	CASSSGQLNYGYTF	TGTGCCAGCAGCTCGGGACAGCTGAACTATGGCTACACCTTC
TRBJ1-2	TRBV5-4	TRBD1	.	CASSLLDRGRSGYTF	TGTGCCAGCAGCTTGCTGGACAGGGGGCGAAGTGGCTACACCTTC
TRBJ2-1	TRBV7-2	TRBD2	.	CASSLEAGHEQFF	TGTGCCAGCAGCTTAGAAGCGGGACATGAGCAGTTCTTC
TRBJ2-3	TRBV7-6	TRBD2	once	CASSFGRGGPDTQYF	TGTGCCAGCAGCTTCGGGAGGGGAGGCCCAGATACGCAGTATTTT
TRBJ2-3	TRBV19	.	once	CASRPGGRADTQYF	TGTGCCAGTAGACCCGGGGGGCGCGCAGATACGCAGTATTTT
TRBJ2-4	TRBV5-5	TRBD1	.	CASSLTGGGKNIQYF	TGTGCCAGCAGCTTGACAGGGGGCGGCAAAAACATTCAGTACTTC
TRBJ2-5	TRBV14	.	.	CASSAIETQYF	TGTGCCAGCAGCGCGATAGAGACCCAGTACTTC
TRBJ2-1	TRBV19	TRBD1	.	CASSKGTGGYNEQFF	TGTGCCAGTAGTAAAGGGACAGGGGGATACAATGAGCAGTTCTTC
TRBJ1-4	TRBV5-6	TRBD1	.	CASSSGQGSTNEKLFF	TGTGCCAGCAGTTCGGGACAGGGGTCAACTAATGAAAAACTGTTTTTT
TRBJ1-3	TRBV2	TRBD1	.	CASSEGRGLWSGNTIYF	TGTGCCAGCAGTGAAGGCAGGGGGTTGTGGTCTGGAAACACCATATATTTT
TRBJ1-5	TRBV6-5	.	.	CASSLKVGNQPQHF	TGTGCCAGCAGCCTCAAGGTTGGCAATCAGCCCCAGCATTTT
TRBJ2-5	TRBV13	TRBD2	.	CASSSSSGARVRETQYF	TGTGCCAGCAGCTCCTCGAGCGGGGCTCGAGTTCGAGAGACCCAGTACTTC
TRBJ1-3	TRBV2	.	.	CASLRGSGNTIYF	TGTGCCAGCCTTCGGGGGTCAGGAAACACCATATATTTT
TRBJ1-4	TRBV7-2	.	.	CASSLAREGSDEKLFF	TGTGCCAGCAGCTTAGCACGAGAGGGAAGCGATGAAAAACTGTTTTTT
TRBJ2-1	TRBV9	.	.	CASSVDRSHNEQFF	TGTGCCAGCAGCGTAGATCGGTCCCACAATGAGCAGTTCTTC
TRBJ1-1	TRBV7-2	.	.	CASSLVLFGLHTEAFF	TGTGCCAGCAGCTTAGTTCTGTTCGGCTTGCACACTGAAGCTTTCTTT
TRBJ2-7	TRBV10-1	TRBD1	.	CASSDPGQGRYEQYF	TGCGCCAGCAGTGATCCGGGACAGGGGAGGTACGAGCAGTACTTC
TRBJ1-6	TRBV10-2	.	.	CASTGGHYNSPLHF	TGCGCCAGCACCGGGGGTCACTATAATTCACCCCTCCACTTT
TRBJ1-2	TRBV5-1	TRBD1	.	CASSYWDRKLSNYGYTF	TGCGCCAGCAGCTACTGGGACAGAAAACTGTCTAACTATGGCTACACCTTC
TRBJ1-1	TRBV18	.	.	CASSPLAGKNTEAFF	TGTGCCAGCTCACCACTCGCAGGAAAGAACACTGAAGCTTTCTTT
TRBJ1-1	TRBV6-1	.	few	CASSDSGEPNTEAFF	TGTGCCAGCAGTGATTCTGGGGAGCCGAACACTGAAGCTTTCTTT
TRBJ2-7	TRBV29-1	.	.	CSVEDRGGYEQYF	TGCAGCGTTGAAGATAGGGGGGGCTACGAGCAGTACTTC
TRBJ2-2	TRBV5-1	.	.	CASSLPPGGTHTGELFF	TGCGCCAGCAGCCTACCCCCCGGAGGGACACACACCGGGGAGCTGTTTTTT
TRBJ1-4	TRBV6-1	.	.	CASSEALPQLFF	TGTGCCAGCAGTGAAGCGCTTCCACAACTGTTTTTT
TRBJ2-2	TRBV19	.	few	CASTYSLVTGELFF	TGTGCCAGTACCTACAGTTTAGTTACCGGGGAGCTGTTTTTT
TRBJ1-2	TRBV6-1	TRBD1	.	CASRDRGSSQRFLF	TGTGCCAGCCGGGACAGGGGATCTTCTCAGCGGTTTCTTTTC
TRBJ2-2	TRBV29-1	TRBD1	.	CSVPRQGFGELFF	TGCAGCGTCCCTAGACAGGGGTTCGGGGAGCTGTTTTTT